A selection of T cell receptor beta chains follows, all from one sample in a study of cytomegalovirus exposure and HLA in healthy donors. Sequencing was performed with immunoSEQ multiplex PCR; in TCRdb, only in-frame clones are kept and a portion is missing. This table holds 150,000 to 200,000 clones, under 95% found once. The source material was PBMCs. The source of these receptors is a woman younger than 30 in good health and CMV-seropositive. CDR3s include the opening cysteine and the closing phenylalanine or tryptophan. D genes are given only for firm matches. Expanded clones are given a class, and other clones once, few, many or no size at all.

>TRBJ1-5|TRBV5-1|16|.|TRBD1
CASSSPTGSLNQPQHF
TGCGCCAGCAGCTCACCGACAGGGAGTCTGAATCAGCCCCAGCATTTT
>TRBJ2-3|TRBV7-2|15|.|TRBD2
CASSLTSGGADTQYF
TGTGCCAGCAGCTTAACTAGCGGGGGGGCAGATACGCAGTATTTT
>TRBJ2-7|TRBV7-2|16|.|TRBD2
CASSQTSAPSSYEQYF
TGTGCCAGCAGCCAAACTAGCGCGCCTAGCTCCTACGAGCAGTACTTC
>TRBJ2-1|TRBV4-2|16|.|TRBD2
CASSQGLAGAYNEQFF
TGTGCCAGCAGCCAGGGACTAGCGGGGGCCTACAATGAGCAGTTCTTC
>TRBJ2-7|TRBV18|13|.|TRBD2
CASSRGGSSEQYF
TGTGCCAGCTCACGGGGGGGGTCCTCCGAGCAGTACTTC
>TRBJ2-1|TRBV7-9|14|.|TRBD2
CASRLAGGPSEQFF
TGTGCCAGCAGACTGGCGGGAGGGCCCAGTGAGCAGTTCTTC
>TRBJ1-5|TRBV4-2|15|once|TRBD1
CASSQETGGSQPQHF
TGTGCCAGCAGCCAAGAGACAGGGGGCAGTCAGCCCCAGCATTTT
>TRBJ1-3|TRBV30|13|.|.
CAWILRGGNTIYF
TGTGCCTGGATTTTGCGAGGTGGAAACACCATATATTTT
>TRBJ2-1|TRBV6-1|12|.|.
CASRQAYNEQFF
TGTGCCAGCAGACAGGCTTACAATGAGCAGTTCTTC
>TRBJ2-2|TRBV5-6|15|.|TRBD1
CASSYRGRNTGELFF
TGTGCCAGCAGCTACAGGGGCCGGAACACCGGGGAGCTGTTTTTT
>TRBJ2-2|TRBV14|15|.|.
CASSPRLTPLGELFF
TGTGCCAGCAGCCCTCGACTAACCCCCTTAGGGGAGCTGTTTTTT
>TRBJ2-5|TRBV28|16|.|TRBD1
CASSGTGGAFQETQYF
TGTGCCAGCAGTGGGACAGGGGGCGCTTTCCAAGAGACCCAGTACTTC
>TRBJ2-5|TRBV2|16|.|TRBD1
CASSEWSRGMSETQYF
TGTGCCAGCAGTGAATGGAGCAGGGGGATGTCGGAGACCCAGTACTTC
>TRBJ2-7|TRBV5-5|15|.|.
CASRLAGTESYEQYF
TGTGCCAGCAGGCTTGCCGGGACTGAGTCCTACGAGCAGTACTTC
>TRBJ2-7|TRBV2|16|.|.
CASTQGGVVGLYEQYF
TGTGCCAGCACTCAGGGTGGGGTTGTGGGTCTCTACGAGCAGTACTTC
>TRBJ1-5|TRBV6-5|15|.|TRBD1
CASSSGTGGGQPQHF
TGTGCCAGCAGTTCCGGGACAGGGGGTGGTCAGCCCCAGCATTTT
>TRBJ2-7|TRBV10-3|13|.|.
CATSSQQSYEQYF
TGTGCCACCAGTTCGCAACAGTCCTACGAGCAGTACTTC
>TRBJ1-1|TRBV5-4|14|.|TRBD1
CASSRQGLNTEAFF
TGTGCCAGCAGCCGACAGGGCTTGAACACTGAAGCTTTCTTT
>TRBJ1-1|TRBV6-5|16|few|.
CASSYTNRGTNTEAFF
TGTGCCAGCAGTTACACCAATCGGGGAACGAACACTGAAGCTTTCTTT
>TRBJ2-7|TRBV28|16|.|TRBD1
CASSLHGQVFSYEQYF
TGTGCCAGCAGTTTACACGGACAGGTTTTCTCCTACGAGCAGTACTTC
>TRBJ2-5|TRBV4-1|14|.|.
CASSQELAAETQYF
TGCGCCAGCAGCCAAGAGTTAGCAGCGGAGACCCAGTACTTC
>TRBJ2-3|TRBV6-5|16|.|.
CASSYSPGGGTDTQYF
TGTGCCAGCAGTTACTCTCCAGGTGGAGGTACAGATACGCAGTATTTT
>TRBJ2-6|TRBV10-3|15|.|TRBD1
CAISAGTGSANVLTF
TGTGCCATCAGTGCCGGGACAGGGAGCGCCAACGTCCTGACTTTC
>TRBJ2-7|TRBV5-6|16|.|TRBD1
CASSLALRDRGHEQYF
TGTGCCAGCAGCTTGGCATTGCGGGACAGGGGTCACGAGCAGTACTTC
>TRBJ2-3|TRBV4-2|16|.|TRBD2
CASSQLSGIGPDTQYF
TGTGCCAGCAGCCAACTTAGCGGGATCGGCCCAGATACGCAGTATTTT
>TRBJ2-1|TRBV9|16|.|TRBD1
CASSPGDRVLLNEQFF
TGTGCCAGCAGCCCTGGGGACAGGGTGCTTTTAAATGAGCAGTTCTTC